These 9 T cell receptor beta chains share one sample of origin, sequenced in a study of blood T cell repertoires in COVID-19. This table comes from immunoSEQ multiplex PCR, and its TCRdb copy is limited to in-frame clones, with some not included. The table includes roughly 49,000 clones, approximately 86% detected once. Source material: peripheral blood. The receptors here all came from a man aged 35-49 years with acute or convalescent COVID-19.

The rearrangement links TRBV19 to TRBJ1-1, with 9 bases fitting TRBD1. Losses at the gene ends were 2 bases for V and 4 bases for J; bases not matched to a gene: 5. The CDR3 has 15 amino acids. In germline, CDR1 is LNHDA, CDR2 SQIVND (reference sequence). CDR3 amino acids: CASSIRDRDTTEAFF. CDR3 nucleotide sequence: TGTGCCAGTAGTATAAGGGACAGGGATACCACTGAAGCTTTCTTT. Full variable domain (missing parts from reference TRBV19 and TRBJ1-1): DGGITQSPKYLFRKEGQNVTLSCEQNLNHDAMYWYRQDPGQGLRLIYYSQIVNDFQKGDIAEGYSVSREKKESFPLTVTSAQKNPTAFYLCASSIRDRDTTEAFFGQGTRLTVV.

The table lists this clone with a count of one. This rearrangement joins TRBV10-1 to TRBJ2-4, with TRBD1 as a possible D gene (6 bases). The CDR3 is 16 residues long. Trimming cost V 2 bases and J 3 bases, with 14 bases left between them. The V gene's germline CDR1 is WNHNN and CDR2 SYGVQD (reference sequence). The CDR3 region has the DNA TGCGCCAGCAGTGAGGGGAAGGGGGTTGGCAAAAACATTCAGTACTTC. It encodes CASSEGKGVGKNIQYF.

The chain has TRBV11-2 and TRBJ1-2; D is ambiguous. Germline-derived CDR1 and CDR2 are SGHAT and FQNNGV. This CDR3 has 14 amino acids. Trimming left V 4 bases short and J 7 bases short, with 16 bases between. The CDR3, as DNA: TGTGCCAGCAGCTCCGGGTCGGCTCCGGGTGGCTACACCTTC. It translates to CASSSGSAPGGYTF.

The rearrangement joins TRBV5-1 to TRBJ1-1, with a tentative D call TRBD1 (6 bases). The CDR3 has 13 amino acids. V lost 4 bases and J lost 5, with 12 bases in between. Germline-derived CDR1 and CDR2 are SGHRS and YFSETQ. The CDR3 region has the DNA TGCGCCAGCAGCATACAAGGGGGAACTGAAGCTTTCTTT. Residues: CASSIQGGTEAFF.

The chain couples TRBV27 to TRBJ1-5; possibly TRBD1 for D (5 bases). The CDR3 length is 14 residues. Trimming shortened V by 5 bases and J by 0 bases, and 8 bases separated the two germline ends. The germline gives CDR1 MNHEY, CDR2 SMNVEV (reference sequence). The CDR3 sequence: CASSQGNSNQPQHF. For the CDR3, the DNA is TGTGCCAGCAGTCAGGGAAATAGCAATCAGCCCCAGCATTTT.

This clone has a single count. V is TRBV6-5 and J is TRBJ1-1; 10 bases fit TRBD1. There are 14 residues in the CDR3. Losses at the gene ends were 8 bases for V and 5 bases for J; bases not matched to a gene: 8. Germline loops: CDR1 MNHEY, CDR2 SVGAGI. CDR3: CASGSGTGVTEAFF. As DNA, the CDR3 is TGTGCCAGCGGGTCCGGGACAGGGGTAACTGAAGCTTTCTTT.

The chain employs TRBV29-1 and TRBJ1-4; D gene unclear. The germline V and J ends were trimmed by 7 bases and 4 bases, with 13 bases remaining between them. The CDR3 spans 13 residues. CDR1 is SQVTM, CDR2 ANQGSEA, per germline. The CDR3 region is CSAGGINNEKLFF. CDR3 sequence (DNA): TGCAGCGCCGGCGGTATTAATAATGAAAAACTGTTTTTT.

V usage is TRBV5-1 and J usage is TRBJ1-2; no reliable D call. Germline assignment: CDR1 SGHRS and CDR2 YFSETQ. This CDR3 is 14 amino acids long. V lost 3 bases and J lost 0, with 9 bases in between. CDR3 residues: CASSWTDANYGYTF. For the CDR3, the DNA is TGCGCCAGCAGCTGGACTGATGCTAACTATGGCTACACCTTC.

This rearrangement joins TRBV15 to TRBJ2-3; TRBD2 matches 9 bases. Losses at the gene ends were 1 base for V and 4 bases for J; bases not matched to a gene: 9. The germline CDR1 and CDR2 sequences are LNHNV and YYDKDF (reference sequence). CDR3 size: 17 residues. In DNA, the CDR3 is TGTGCCACCAGCAGAGGGGGCGGGAGGGGGTCTCCAGATACGCAGTATTTT. Translated: CATSRGGGRGSPDTQYF.